This T cell receptor (beta chain) was found in a study of shared clonotypes between healthy human individuals. About the research overall: Three plates were used per donor for CD4 naive, three for CD4 memory, two for CD8 naive and one for CD8 memory.

Concerning this clone itself: Its matching antigen is unknown.

Findings and caveats of the study: The diversity represented, both genetic and in exposure history, was limited by few donors. Sorted-subset sequencing, rarefaction showed, was incomplete despite large depth.

Replicate PCRs for sorted subsets used around 200 ng DNA; this equaled 25,000 to 30,000 T cell genomes. TCRdb's copy holds only in-frame clones and misses some; the assay was immunoSEQ multiplex PCR. The sample records around 1.9 million clones, just over 90% being singletons. Cells designated naive CD8 were CD45RO-negative and were positively selected for CCR7, with terminally differentiated effector memory CD45RA+ cells excluded. Germline V gene data show CDR1 as MNHEY and CDR2 as SMNVEV (reference sequence). CDR3 size: 13 residues. Trimming shortened V by 6 bases and J by 4 bases, and 11 bases separated the two germline ends.

This rearrangement joins TRBV27 to TRBJ2-3; D uncertain. The sequencing sample was made of naive CD8+ T cells from PBMCs. The clonotype originates from a man aged 18 to 35 in good health. Some clones in this sample may be carry-over from other donors' samples. The chain's CDR3 is CASRPARSDTQYF. The DNA of the CDR3 is TGTGCCAGCAGACCGGCTAGGTCAGATACGCAGTATTTT.